This is a list of T cell receptor beta chains from one sample in a study of blood T cell repertoires in COVID-19. The protocol was immunoSEQ multiplex PCR, while the TCRdb copy is restricted to in-frame clones and leaves out a portion. The sample carries some 50,000 clones, 70% to 85% recorded once. Sample: peripheral blood. Source of these receptors: a man in his fifties with active COVID-19. Both conserved end residues are part of each CDR3. A D gene is named only where the DNA matches it firmly. Some rows have no size entry. The others give once, few or many, or a class for an expanded clone.

abundance: -; j_gene: TRBJ2-5; d_gene: TRBD1; v_gene: TRBV7-2; CDR3nt: TGTGCCAGCAGCCCGTGGACAGGGGCCTTGGAGACCCAGTACTTC; CDR3aa: CASSPWTGALETQYF
abundance: -; j_gene: TRBJ2-2; d_gene: -; v_gene: TRBV7-9; CDR3nt: TGTGCCAGCAGCGCACAGGGAGCGAACACCGGGGAGCTGTTTTTT; CDR3aa: CASSAQGANTGELFF
abundance: once; j_gene: TRBJ1-2; d_gene: -; v_gene: TRBV6-2/TRBV6-3; CDR3nt: TGTGCCAGCAGCAAGGAGGGGCATGGCTACACCTTC; CDR3aa: CASSKEGHGYTF
abundance: -; j_gene: TRBJ2-2; d_gene: -; v_gene: TRBV2; CDR3nt: TGTGCCAGCAGTGAACAGGTTCGGACCGGGGAGCTGTTTTTT; CDR3aa: CASSEQVRTGELFF
abundance: -; j_gene: TRBJ1-1; d_gene: TRBD1; v_gene: TRBV19; CDR3nt: TGTGCCAGCTTCCGGACAGGGTTAAACACTGAAGCTTTCTTT; CDR3aa: CASFRTGLNTEAFF
abundance: -; j_gene: TRBJ2-5; d_gene: TRBD2; v_gene: TRBV7-9; CDR3nt: TGTGCCAGCAGGACAGTGGTCGGCGGGGGGCCAGAGACCCAGTACTTC; CDR3aa: CASRTVVGGGPETQYF
abundance: -; j_gene: TRBJ2-5; d_gene: -; v_gene: TRBV5-1; CDR3nt: TGCGCCAGCAGCTTGGCCCCCCCTGAGACCCAGTACTTC; CDR3aa: CASSLAPPETQYF
abundance: -; j_gene: TRBJ2-1; d_gene: TRBD2; v_gene: TRBV19; CDR3nt: TGTGCCAGTAGTTCTAAATCCGGGACTAGCGGGGGCAATGAGCAGTTCTTC; CDR3aa: CASSSKSGTSGGNEQFF
abundance: -; j_gene: TRBJ2-5; d_gene: -; v_gene: TRBV18; CDR3nt: TGTGCCAGCTCACCACGGGCAAGCCAAGAGACCCAGTACTTC; CDR3aa: CASSPRASQETQYF
abundance: -; j_gene: TRBJ1-3; d_gene: -; v_gene: TRBV7-2; CDR3nt: TGTGCCAGCAGCCGGTCAGTCTCGCGGCCTGGAAACACCATATATTTT; CDR3aa: CASSRSVSRPGNTIYF
abundance: -; j_gene: TRBJ2-3; d_gene: -; v_gene: TRBV7-6; CDR3nt: TGTGCCAGCAGCTTTTTAGGGGATAGCGGTATAGATACGCAGTATTTT; CDR3aa: CASSFLGDSGIDTQYF
abundance: -; j_gene: TRBJ2-3; d_gene: TRBD1; v_gene: TRBV24-1; CDR3nt: TGTGCCACCAGTGACCGACAGGGGCCCACAGATACGCAGTATTTT; CDR3aa: CATSDRQGPTDTQYF
abundance: -; j_gene: TRBJ1-2; d_gene: -; v_gene: TRBV4-3; CDR3nt: TGCGCCAGCAGCCAGGGGGGAAGAGTAGGTGGCTACACCTTC; CDR3aa: CASSQGGRVGGYTF
abundance: -; j_gene: TRBJ2-1; d_gene: -; v_gene: TRBV9; CDR3nt: TGTGCCAGCAGCGTGTCCTCATCGGTTGAGCAGTTCTTC; CDR3aa: CASSVSSSVEQFF
abundance: -; j_gene: TRBJ1-2; d_gene: -; v_gene: TRBV5-6; CDR3nt: TGTGCCAGCAGCTTGGCCGATAGTTATGGCTACACCTTC; CDR3aa: CASSLADSYGYTF